The 8 T cell receptor beta chains in this list originate from one sample, sequenced in a study of T cell repertoires in cytomegalovirus infection. The antigens for these receptors are not known. TCRdb ran MiXCR on the reads and lists one entry per CDR3 protein. The sample lists 68,000 or so distinct CDR3 sequences, approximately 22% occurring once. Sequences were obtained from PBMCs, sequenced either directly or after in vitro stimulation (not recorded which). These receptor sequences come from a human donor in good health (CMV status not recorded). Some clones in this sample may be carry-over from other donors' samples.

This chain uses TRBV29-1 with TRBJ2-7; D is perhaps TRBD1 or TRBD2 (5 bases each). Germline CDR1 is SQVTM and CDR2 is ANQGSEA. V shed 5 bases and J shed 4 bases, with 9 bases lying between them. This CDR3 contains 11 residues. For the CDR3, the DNA is TGCAGCGTTCGGGACGGGTACGAGCAGTACTTC. Translation gives CSVRDGYEQYF.

This clonotype was detected a few times. J is TRBJ1-2 and V is TRBV19; 8 bases match TRBD1. CDR1 is LNHDA, CDR2 SQIVND, per germline (reference sequence). V lost 1 base and J lost 8; bases outside the gene matches: 9. The CDR3 contains 15 residues. CDR3 in amino acids: CASSIGTGTVRGYTF. DNA for the CDR3: TGTGCCAGTAGTATAGGGACAGGGACTGTACGCGGCTACACCTTC.

This clonotype was detected ten times or more. The chain employs TRBV19 and TRBJ1-3, with D hard to call. The CDR3 covers 14 residues. CDR1 is LNHDA and CDR2 is SQIVND in the germline V gene (reference sequence). V was clipped by 2 bases and J by 0 bases, with 5 bases between them. As DNA, the CDR3 is TGTGCCAGTAGTATAACAGACTCTGGAAACACCATATATTTT. It yields the protein CASSITDSGNTIYF.

The V gene is TRBV5-8, the J gene TRBJ2-7; D call uncertain. V was trimmed by 2 bases and J by 7 bases, leaving 7 bases between them. The length of the CDR3 is 11 residues. Germline CDR1 reads SGHTS; CDR2 reads YDEGEE. The CDR3 DNA follows: TGTGCCAGCAGCTTTATGGAGGAGCAGTACTTC. Translation gives CASSFMEEQYF.

This chain joins TRBV4-2 and TRBJ2-2; perhaps TRBD2 as D (5 bases). The V gene lost 1 base and the J gene lost 2 bases, with 14 bases spanning the gap. Germline CDR1 reads LGHNA; CDR2 reads YNFKEQ. The CDR3 consists of 17 residues. This CDR3 reads CASSQGFGIANTGELFF. CDR3 nucleotides: TGTGCCAGCAGCCAAGGGTTCGGGATCGCTAACACCGGGGAGCTGTTTTTT.

Judged by abundance, this clonotype is medium-sized. The rearrangement uses TRBV12-3 or TRBV12-4 and TRBJ1-1, with 10 bases identical to TRBD1. The CDR3 is 14 residues long. The junction had 3 bases not matched to a gene; V was cut back by 3 bases and J by 5 bases. Written as DNA, the CDR3 is TGTGCCAGCAGTTTCGGGGGACAGGGGACTGAAGCTTTCTTT. Protein: CASSFGGQGTEAFF.

This clonotype was picked up many times. The chain combines TRBV28 with TRBJ2-1; maybe TRBD1 (5 bases). The germline gives CDR1 MDHEN, CDR2 SYDVKM. This CDR3 is 14 amino acids long. V gave up 5 bases and J gave up 8 bases, with 16 bases separating them. The CDR3 reads CASSPTRRVHEQFF. The CDR3 bases are TGTGCCAGCAGTCCGACCCGCAGGGTACATGAGCAGTTCTTC. Variable domain in full (rest from reference TRBV28 and TRBJ2-1): DVKVTQSSRYLVKRTGEKVFLECVQDMDHENMFWYRQDPGLGLRLIYFSYDVKMKEKGDIPEGYSVSREKKERFSLILESASTNQTSMYLCASSPTRRVHEQFFGPGTRLTVL.

In its sample, this clonotype was seen a few times. This rearrangement joins TRBV7-2 to TRBJ2-7, with D unresolved. The ends were cut back, 2 bases at V and 5 bases at J, with 13 bases in the middle. This CDR3 region has 14 residues. CDR1 is SGHTA, CDR2 FQGNSA, per germline. CDR3: CASSLRVGPDEQYF. The CDR3 coding sequence is TGTGCCAGCAGCTTAAGAGTAGGCCCGGACGAGCAGTACTTC.